These 22 T cell receptor beta chains came from one sample sequenced in a study of control samples from healthy donors and cancer patients. Clones were sequenced by immunoSEQ multiplex PCR, and TCRdb holds only the in-frame ones, with some missing. The table records 100,000 to 150,000 clones, around 90% of them present only once. The sequenced sample consisted of blood. The source of these receptors is a middle-aged man in good health.

The CDR3 region has the DNA TGTGCCAGCAGTGAAAGGGCGGAGTATGGCTACACCTTC. This translates into CASSERAEYGYTF. This chain joins TRBV6-1 and TRBJ1-2; no definite D call. The CDR3 loop spans 13 amino acids. The germline V gene has CDR1 MNHNS and CDR2 SASEGT. Trimming removed 2 bases from V and 5 bases from J, with 9 bases in between.

The chain couples TRBV6-9 to TRBJ2-3; 9 positions match TRBD2. The CDR3 spans 16 residues. Germline CDR1 MNHGY, CDR2 SVAAGI. Trimming at V came to 2 bases and at J to 0 bases, leaving 3 bases not matched to a gene. This CDR3 reads CASSYVAGVSTDTQYF. The CDR3 nucleotides read TGTGCCAGCAGTTATGTAGCGGGGGTAAGCACAGATACGCAGTATTTT.

The chain carries TRBV28 and TRBJ2-3; 8 bases fit TRBD2. Looked up from germline, CDR1 is MDHEN and CDR2 is SYDVKM. V was pared by 7 bases and J by 3 bases, with 9 bases of the junction left unmatched. This CDR3 is built from 15 residues. This chain's CDR3 is CASTPPLAGTDTQYF. The CDR3 DNA is TGTGCCAGCACCCCTCCGCTAGCGGGTACAGATACGCAGTATTTT.

The chain employs TRBV5-6 and TRBJ1-5, with D perhaps TRBD1 (6 bases). V was clipped by 3 bases and J by 5 bases, with 15 bases between them. Germline loops: CDR1 SGHDT, CDR2 YYEEEE. The length of the CDR3 is 15 residues. The CDR3 loop is CASSSGFRGDQPQHF. CDR3 nucleotides: TGTGCCAGCAGCTCGGGTTTCAGGGGCGATCAGCCCCAGCATTTT.

The chain combines TRBV11-2 with TRBJ2-5; D is uncertain. The CDR3 loop spans 11 amino acids. Germline V gene data show CDR1 as SGHAT and CDR2 as FQNNGV. The V end was cut by 5 bases, the J end by 5 bases, with 6 bases between. The CDR3 spells CASSVAETQYF. The CDR3 coding sequence is TGTGCCAGCAGCGTGGCCGAGACCCAGTACTTC.

The CDR3 spells CASSRDVGPIDGYTF. The CDR3 nucleotides read TGCGCCAGCAGCCGAGACGTCGGTCCTATCGATGGCTACACCTTC. The V and J genes are TRBV4-1 and TRBJ1-2, with D unresolved. The germline gives CDR1 MGHRA, CDR2 YSYEKL. CDR3 length: 15 amino acids. V was shortened by 4 bases and J by 6 bases, with 18 bases between the two germline ends.

The chain uses TRBV6-1 and TRBJ1-6; D uncertain. Between the trimmed V and J ends, which lost 0 bases and 0 bases, there was a span of 9 bases. Germline CDR1 MNHNS, CDR2 SASEGT. The CDR3 consists of 17 residues. Here the CDR3 reads CASSEADVSSYNSPLHF. The DNA for the CDR3 is TGTGCCAGCAGTGAAGCGGACGTAAGCTCCTATAATTCACCCCTCCACTTT.

The rearrangement links TRBV30 to TRBJ1-4; D remains unclear. The CDR3 consists of 11 residues. Germline CDR1 and CDR2: GTSNPN and SVGIG (reference sequence). The V and J ends lost 4 bases and 8 bases respectively, with 8 bases between them. The DNA for the CDR3 is TGTGCCTGGAAAACGGCGGAAAAACTGTTTTTT. This gives the protein CAWKTAEKLFF.

The rearrangement joins TRBV24-1 to TRBJ2-1, with TRBD1 identical over 10 bases. This CDR3 region has 13 residues. The V gene's germline CDR1 is KGHDR and CDR2 SFDVKD. V lost 3 bases to trimming and J lost 14 bases; unmatched junction nucleotides: 6. The CDR3 sequence: CATSDSGTGAEFF. The CDR3 nucleotides are TGTGCCACCAGTGATAGCGGGACAGGGGCGGAGTTCTTC.

In nucleotides, the CDR3 is TGTGCCAGCAGCCCCACAGGGGACCCCCGCTATGGCTACACCTTC. This encodes CASSPTGDPRYGYTF. The gene calls are TRBV5-5 and TRBJ1-2; 7 nucleotides line up with TRBD1. Germline CDR1 is SGHKS and CDR2 is YYEKEE (reference sequence). V shed 4 bases and J 4 bases; nucleotides not matched to a gene: 10. The CDR3 runs to 15 residues. The full variable domain, its missing parts supplied by reference TRBV5-5 and TRBJ1-2, is DAGVTQSPTHLIKTRGQQVTLRCSPISGHKSVSWYQQVLGQGPQFIFQYYEKEERGRGNFPDRFSARQFPNYSSELNVNALLLGDSALYLCASSPTGDPRYGYTFGSGTRLTVV.

The chain has TRBV5-4 and TRBJ2-5; perhaps D is TRBD1 or TRBD2 (5 bases each). V lost 0 bases to trimming and J lost 5 bases, with 11 bases between them. Per the germline V gene, CDR1 is SGHNT and CDR2 is YYREEE (reference sequence). This CDR3 spans 14 amino acids. CDR3: CASSLGGMLETQYF. CDR3 DNA: TGTGCCAGCAGCTTGGGGGGGATGCTGGAGACCCAGTACTTC. The whole variable domain, remainder taken from reference TRBV5-4 and TRBJ2-5, is ETGVTQSPTHLIKTRGQQVTLRCSSQSGHNTVSWYQQALGQGPQFIFQYYREEENGRGNFPPRFSGLQFPNYSSELNVNALELDDSALYLCASSLGGMLETQYFGPGTRLLVL.

The CDR3, as DNA: TGCGCCAGCAGCACAAGATATAGCACAGATACGCAGTATTTT. Encoded protein: CASSTRYSTDTQYF. The J gene is TRBJ2-3, the V gene TRBV5-1; no reliable D call. The CDR3 length is 14 residues. The V gene lost 4 bases and the J gene lost 0 bases, with 9 bases spanning the gap. The germline V gene encodes CDR1 SGHRS and CDR2 YFSETQ.

The chain carries TRBV19 and TRBJ2-1, with a possible D match to TRBD2 (6 bases). This CDR3 has 15 residues. CDR1 LNHDA and CDR2 SQIVND come from the germline V gene (reference sequence). Trimming shortened V by 5 bases and J by 0 bases, and 11 bases separated the two germline ends. The CDR3 loop is CASSAGLYSYNEQFF. The CDR3 DNA sequence: TGTGCCAGTAGTGCGGGACTGTACTCCTACAATGAGCAGTTCTTC.

The chain recombines TRBV19 with TRBJ2-1, with D perhaps matching TRBD2 (6 bases). The V end was cut by 3 bases, the J end by 9 bases, with 12 bases between. This CDR3 region has 13 residues. The V gene's germline CDR1 is LNHDA and CDR2 SQIVND (reference sequence). The CDR3 reads CASSIGREVEQFF. The CDR3 nucleotides are TGTGCCAGTAGTATCGGCAGGGAGGTTGAGCAGTTCTTC.

The rearrangement links TRBV20-1 to TRBJ2-5; D unclear. The CDR3 is made up of 13 amino acids. Per germline, CDR1 DFQATT and CDR2 SNEGSKA (reference sequence). V was cut by 3 bases and J by 5 bases, with 13 bases left in between. CDR3 DNA sequence: TGCAGTGCTAGTAATACTCCCGGGGAGACCCAGTACTTC. Its translation is CSASNTPGETQYF.

The gene calls are TRBV7-9 and TRBJ2-5, with D perhaps matching TRBD2 (5 bases). The V gene's germline CDR1 is SEHNR and CDR2 FQNEAQ (reference sequence). Between the trimmed V and J ends, which lost 3 bases and 4 bases, there was a span of 18 bases. This CDR3 spans 16 amino acids. This chain's CDR3 is CASSFPPPQRTETQYF. The CDR3 DNA reads TGTGCCAGCAGCTTCCCTCCCCCCCAGCGGACAGAGACCCAGTACTTC.

This clone turned up a few times. The chain is built from TRBV28 and TRBJ1-5, with D possibly being TRBD1 (6 bases). The germline CDR1 and CDR2 sequences are MDHEN and SYDVKM. This CDR3 is built from 13 residues. Trimming left V 4 bases short and J 5 bases short, with 9 bases between. The DNA of the CDR3 is TGTGCCAGCAGTTACGGACAGCATCAGCCCCAGCATTTT. Translation gives CASSYGQHQPQHF. Full variable domain (outside the CDR3, taken from reference TRBV28 and TRBJ1-5): DVKVTQSSRYLVKRTGEKVFLECVQDMDHENMFWYRQDPGLGLRLIYFSYDVKMKEKGDIPEGYSVSREKKERFSLILESASTNQTSMYLCASSYGQHQPQHFGDGTRLSIL.

This chain connects TRBV5-8 to TRBJ2-4, with D possibly called TRBD1 or TRBD2 (6 bases each). The CDR3 consists of 15 residues. Per the germline V gene, CDR1 is SGHTS and CDR2 is YDEGEE. With 2 bases removed from V and 4 bases from J, the gap between germline ends came to 13 bases. CDR3 nucleotides: TGTGCCAGCAGCTTAAGAGGGGGGACAAAAAACATTCAGTACTTC. Its translation: CASSLRGGTKNIQYF. The variable domain in full, completed from reference TRBV5-8 and TRBJ2-4, reads EAGVTQSPTHLIKTRGQQATLRCSPISGHTSVYWYQQALGLGLQFLLWYDEGEERNRGNFPPRFSGRQFPNYSSELNVNALELEDSALYLCASSLRGGTKNIQYFGAGTRLSVL.

The chain couples TRBV6-5 to TRBJ1-4; 7 bases fit TRBD1. The CDR3 runs to 14 residues. V was clipped by 6 bases and J by 8 bases; unmatched bases: 9. Germline CDR1 MNHEY, CDR2 SVGAGI. The CDR3 spells CASSLDRVREKLFF. The CDR3 region has the DNA TGTGCCAGCAGCCTCGACAGGGTTAGGGAAAAACTGTTTTTT.

This sequence joins TRBV19 and TRBJ2-2; the match to TRBD1 covers 10 bases. Trimming at V came to 5 bases and at J to 3 bases, leaving 6 bases not matched to a gene. This CDR3 comprises 16 residues. CDR1 and CDR2 from the germline V gene are LNHDA and SQIVND (reference sequence). For the CDR3, the DNA is TGTGCCAGTAGTTCCCCGACAGGGGGCCACACCGGGGAGCTGTTTTTT. Protein: CASSSPTGGHTGELFF.

The chain uses TRBV12-3 or TRBV12-4 and TRBJ1-2; the D gene is possibly TRBD1 (5 bases). The CDR3 is 13 residues long. Trimming shortened V by 5 bases and J by 4 bases, and 11 bases separated the two germline ends. This CDR3 reads CASSDSGSYGYTF. The DNA for the CDR3 is TGTGCCAGCAGTGATTCAGGGTCCTATGGCTACACCTTC.

This clone has only a few counts. The chain joins TRBV5-6 to TRBJ1-1, with D possibly TRBD1 on 6 matching bases. Per the germline V gene, CDR1 is SGHDT and CDR2 is YYEEEE. Trimming stripped 0 bases from V and 7 bases from J, with 13 bases between. The CDR3 covers 14 residues. The CDR3 reads CASSLVGGLNEAFF. The CDR3 nucleotides are TGTGCCAGCAGCTTGGTAGGGGGATTGAATGAAGCTTTCTTT.